This TCR beta chain was documented in a study of blood T cells in healthy people across ages. A J-beta primer mix and a sample-barcoded 5' primer were used in a second PCR of about 7 to 11 cycles. TCRdb processed the 5' RACE reads anew with MiXCR; each CDR3 protein has one entry. This repertoire shows around 800,000 distinct CDR3 sequences, around a quarter found once; its top ten account for less than 3.5%. This clonotype was observed a handful of times. The conserved phenylalanine or tryptophan normally closing the CDR3 is absent here, so this likely arose from a read error. The same data also went into a second study, on T cells of mothers and their children.

The material sequenced was blood. The sequence was collected from a boy aged 5-17 years in good health.

Here the CDR3 reads CASIRRRVGDQPQHS. The DNA for the CDR3 is TGTGCCAGCATCCGTAGACGGGTGGGTGATCAGCCCCAGCATTCT. J is TRBJ1-5 and V is TRBV6-5; D unclear. The CDR3 is 15 residues long. The germline V and J ends were trimmed by 7 bases and 5 bases, with 18 bases remaining between them. Germline V CDR1 and CDR2: MNHEY, SVGAGI.